What follows is one T cell receptor (beta chain) and its context. This clone was observed many times. Its antigen is currently not known. The input lacks base qualities; no much larger clone sits a single base away. No treatment had been received by any patient before thyroid surgery. Using T-cell receptor beta sequencing, the researchers looked back retrospectively at clinical samples from patients, gathered between about 2012 and 2019. The CDR3 starts with the cysteine, ends with the phenylalanine, and has 13 residues. The kept DNA is CDR3 alone, 39 bases in frame from the first base. For CDR1 and CDR2, the germline V gene (reference sequence) lists SEHNR and FQNEAQ. Deletion took 6 bases off V and 2 bases off J, with a span of 9 bases between the germline ends. The record originates from a study of metastatic and nonmetastatic thyroid tumors (dated by TCRdb to 2018 to 2020). Regarding the complete study: The researchers compared repertoires between peripheral blood samples and tumor or nodule tissue samples from patients with malignant or benign thyroid disease. The full study reports these points: In both blood and tumor samples, malignant tumors were reported to have significantly higher TCR beta diversity than benign nodules.

Libraries were built with PCR. The instrument given in TCRdb is Illumina HiSeq 4000. The TCR beta-chain CDR3 region of each patient was profiled by high-throughput sequencing. In the authors' own workflow: A classifier to discriminate distant-metastatic papillary thyroid cancer patients was built from CDR3 differences across clinicopathological groups. To measure repertoire diversity the researchers used the Shannon index, while the Morisita-Horn index served to gauge how similar the tumor and blood repertoires were. The raw public data were reprocessed by TCRdb itself: fastp quality trimming at Q25, MiXCR clonotype calling, in-frame beta chains only. The V and J calls follow TCRdb's processing rather than the paper's. For this sample there are 30,000 to 50,000 clones; roughly 14% appear just once. The ten largest clones add up to roughly 9.5% of the sample.

The sequenced material came from blood. The sequence came from a female donor with papillary thyroid cancer or a benign thyroid nodule (not recorded which). Some clones in this sample may be carry-over from other donors' samples. The V and J genes are TRBV7-9 and TRBJ2-3; too little of a D gene remains to name it. For the CDR3, the sequence is CASRIGITDTQYF. The nucleotide sequence is TGTGCCAGCAGAATAGGAATCACAGATACGCAGTATTTT.